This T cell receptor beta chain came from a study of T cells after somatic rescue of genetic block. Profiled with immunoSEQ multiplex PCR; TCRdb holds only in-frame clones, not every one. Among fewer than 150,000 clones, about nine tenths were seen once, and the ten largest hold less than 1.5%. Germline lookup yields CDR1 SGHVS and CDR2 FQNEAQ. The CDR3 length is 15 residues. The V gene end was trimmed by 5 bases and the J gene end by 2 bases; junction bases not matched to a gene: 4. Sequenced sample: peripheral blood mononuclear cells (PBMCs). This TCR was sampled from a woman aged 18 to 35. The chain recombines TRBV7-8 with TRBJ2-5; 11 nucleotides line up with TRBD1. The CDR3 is CASSRGQGGQETQYF. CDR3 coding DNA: TGTGCCAGCAGCCGGGGACAGGGGGGACAAGAGACCCAGTACTTC. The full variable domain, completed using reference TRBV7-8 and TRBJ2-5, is GAGVSQSPRYKVAKRGQDVALRCDPISGHVSLFWYQQALGQGPEFLTYFQNEAQLDKSGLPSDRFFAERPEGSVSTLKIQRTQQEDSAVYLCASSRGQGGQETQYFGPGTRLLVL.